One and the same sample provided the 22 T cell receptor beta chains below, sequenced in a study of low-dose radiotherapy and immunotherapy resistance in tumors. Time point indicated: after trial treatment. Treatment of the sample: LDRT plus nivolumab, ipilimumab, low-dose cyclophosphamide and aspirin (RACIN trial). TRAV- and TRBV-specific primers, spanning alpha and beta chains, primed first-strand cDNA. PCR amplification of the TCRs was performed with Phusion for 15 to 25 PCR cycles, and it relied on a constant-region primer together with a V-primer adapter. MiXCR, run by TCRdb on the reads, gives a single entry per CDR3 protein. The sample records tens of thousands of distinct CDR3 sequences, less than 20% being singletons. The sample in question was PBMCs, obtained after low-dose radiotherapy plus immunotherapy. All receptors derive from a male donor with prostate cancer.

This clonotype was counted at least ten times. This chain connects TRBV7-2 to TRBJ2-7, with 12 positions matching TRBD2. Germline V gives CDR1 SGHTA, CDR2 FQGNSA. This CDR3 spans 16 amino acids. V was pared by 4 bases and J by 4 bases, with 8 bases of the junction left unmatched. CDR3 sequence reads: CASSSTSGSVYYEQYF. The CDR3 nucleotides are TGTGCCAGCAGCTCGACTAGCGGGAGTGTATATTACGAGCAGTACTTC.

This clonotype has at least ten counts. The V and J genes are TRBV7-8 and TRBJ1-5; possibly TRBD1 for D (5 bases). Germline CDR1 reads SGHVS; CDR2 reads FQNEAQ. V lost 1 base, J lost 4 bases, and 11 bases lay in between. The CDR3 runs to 15 residues. CDR3 residues: CASSLGNGGNQPQHF. Written as DNA, the CDR3 is TGTGCCAGCAGCTTAGGCAATGGGGGTAATCAGCCCCAGCATTTT.

This clonotype has at least ten counts. J is TRBJ2-1 and V is TRBV6-1; no clear D. V was pared by 5 bases and J by 10 bases, with 12 bases between. Germline V gives CDR1 MNHNS, CDR2 SASEGT. The CDR3 totals 12 residues. The CDR3 reads CASSMDGPEQFF. CDR3 nucleotides: TGTGCCAGCAGTATGGACGGCCCAGAGCAGTTCTTC.

There are many counts of this clonotype. The chain couples TRBV29-1 to TRBJ1-4; the D is unclear. Germline CDR1 reads SQVTM; CDR2 reads ANQGSEA. The CDR3 length is 12 residues. The V gene lost 4 bases and the J gene lost 3 bases, with 6 bases spanning the gap. The CDR3 bases are TGCAGCGTTGGGGGTGCTAATGAAAAACTGTTTTTT. It encodes CSVGGANEKLFF.

This clonotype was picked up many times. The chain uses TRBV5-1 and TRBJ2-1; D gene ambiguous. The germline gives CDR1 SGHRS, CDR2 YFSETQ. The length of the CDR3 is 16 residues. V lost 1 base to trimming and J lost 2 bases, with 13 bases between them. The CDR3: CASSLTTSTPYNEQFF. CDR3 nucleotide sequence: TGCGCCAGCAGCTTGACTACTTCTACACCCTACAATGAGCAGTTCTTC.

The chain combines TRBV23-1 with TRBJ2-4, with 7 bases aligning to TRBD2. TRBV23-1 belongs to the ORF category, with a function that is uncertain. The V gene end was trimmed by 0 bases and the J gene end by 7 bases; junction bases not matched to a gene: 6. The CDR3 loop spans 15 amino acids. In DNA form, the CDR3 reads TGCGCCAGCAGTCAATCGGGAGGGTTTATTAACATTCAGTACTTC. It translates to CASSQSGGFINIQYF.

In regard to this clonotype: The likely explanation is a read error, given a far larger clone one base away. Since the CDR3 does not end with the conserved phenylalanine or tryptophan, this likely comes from a read error. This sequence joins TRBV6-2 or TRBV6-3 and TRBJ2-3, with 9 bases aligning to TRBD1. The V segment lost 10 bases and the J segment 2 bases; nucleotides outside the gene matches: 10. The CDR3 extends over 15 amino acids. Germline V gives CDR1 MNHEY, CDR2 SVGEGT. Written as DNA, the CDR3 is TGTGCCATCAGCTCCGGGACAGGGAACACAGATACGCAGTATTCT. It codes for CAISSGTGNTDTQYS.

This clonotype was detected ten times or more. The chain uses TRBV5-1 and TRBJ2-7; D is ambiguous. The CDR3 has 13 residues. The germline V gene has CDR1 SGHRS and CDR2 YFSETQ. V was cut by 8 bases and J by 7 bases, with 19 bases left in between. The CDR3 loop is CASSLTRFREQYF. In nucleotides, the CDR3 is TGCGCCAGTTCCTTGACGCGTTTTAGGGAGCAGTACTTC.

The rearrangement uses TRBV12-3 or TRBV12-4 and TRBJ2-7; 11 nucleotides align to TRBD1. CDR3 length equals 15 residues. The ends lost 4 bases at V and 1 base at J; junction bases unmatched: 3. The CDR3 is CASSYGQGASYEQYF. DNA for the CDR3: TGTGCCAGCAGTTATGGACAGGGGGCATCCTACGAGCAGTACTTC.

This clonotype was observed a single time. A much larger clone differs from this one at a single base, so this may be a read error. The CDR3 end shows no conserved phenylalanine or tryptophan, and so a read error is likely. The chain joins TRBV28 to TRBJ2-1; TRBD2 matches at 8 bases. Germline V gene lookup returns CDR1 MDHEN and CDR2 SYDVKM. CDR3 length equals 15 residues. V lost 4 bases, J lost 8 bases, and 10 bases stayed unmatched. The CDR3 DNA sequence: TGTGCCAGCAGTTCCGGGGGGGCAGGGCCCTATGAGCAGTTCTCC. This translates into CASSSGGAGPYEQFS.

This clonotype has ten or more counts. The V call is TRBV29-1, the J call TRBJ1-2, with 7 bases aligning to TRBD1. The V segment lost 7 bases and the J segment 2 bases; nucleotides outside the gene matches: 4. The CDR3 is 12 residues long. CDR1 is SQVTM and CDR2 is ANQGSEA in the germline V gene. CDR3 sequence: CSESTGNYGYTF. Written as DNA, the CDR3 is TGCAGCGAGTCGACAGGGAACTATGGCTACACCTTC.

This clonotype appeared a single time. V is TRBV6-1 and J is TRBJ2-7; 11 bases agree with TRBD1. CDR3 length equals 15 residues. CDR1 is MNHNS and CDR2 is SASEGT in the germline V gene. Trimming removed 6 bases from V and 4 bases from J; junction bases left unmatched: 8. CDR3 residues: CASRARDRGGYEQYF. DNA of the CDR3: TGTGCCAGCAGGGCCAGGGACAGGGGGGGGTACGAGCAGTACTTC.

The V gene is TRBV2, the J gene TRBJ2-3, with D hard to call. CDR1 and CDR2 (germline): SNHLY, FYNNEI. This CDR3 is built from 13 residues. V lost 6 bases and J lost 2, with 9 bases in between. This CDR3 is CASSPGFTDTQYF. The CDR3 nucleotides read TGTGCCAGCAGCCCGGGCTTCACAGATACGCAGTATTTT.

This clonotype was picked up a small number of times. This may come from a read error, since a much larger clone is one base off. V is TRBV6-5 and J is TRBJ1-1; D might be TRBD1 (5 bases). The CDR3 has 13 amino acids. V lost 5 bases, J lost 7 bases, and 14 bases lay in between. Germline assignment: CDR1 MNHEY and CDR2 SVGAGI. The CDR3 coding sequence is TGTGCCAGCAGTGGCATAGGGGACTATGAAGCTTTCTTT. This encodes CASSGIGDYEAFF.

This clonotype was picked up many times. The chain combines TRBV5-5 with TRBJ1-1, with D unresolved. The CDR3 length is 13 residues. CDR1 and CDR2 (germline): SGHKS, YYEKEE (reference sequence). The V end was cut by 2 bases, the J end by 2 bases, with 7 bases between. The CDR3 here is CASSLGSNTEAFF. The CDR3 bases are TGTGCCAGCAGCTTAGGGAGTAACACTGAAGCTTTCTTT. Full variable domain (outside the CDR3, taken from reference TRBV5-5 and TRBJ1-1): DAGVTQSPTHLIKTRGQQVTLRCSPISGHKSVSWYQQVLGQGPQFIFQYYEKEERGRGNFPDRFSARQFPNYSSELNVNALLLGDSALYLCASSLGSNTEAFFGQGTRLTVV.

This clonotype was detected ten times or more. The chain is built from TRBV29-1 and TRBJ2-7, with D maybe TRBD1 (5 bases). Between the trimmed V and J ends, which lost 8 bases and 4 bases, there was a span of 9 bases. The CDR3 contains 10 residues. Germline V gene lookup returns CDR1 SQVTM and CDR2 ANQGSEA. The CDR3 reads CSTRDYEQYF. Written as DNA, the CDR3 is TGCAGCACCAGGGATTACGAGCAGTACTTC.

This clonotype was counted many times. This sequence joins TRBV29-1 and TRBJ2-2, with D possibly matching TRBD1 (6 bases). V dropped 3 bases and J dropped 2 bases, with 10 bases sitting between them. Germline V gene sequence: CDR1 SQVTM, CDR2 ANQGSEA. This CDR3 has 14 amino acids. The chain's CDR3 is CSVEDRLNTGELFF. CDR3 DNA: TGCAGCGTTGAGGACAGACTCAACACCGGGGAGCTGTTTTTT.

This clonotype was seen many times. V and J are TRBV5-1 and TRBJ2-1, with D hard to call. Per the germline V gene, CDR1 is SGHRS and CDR2 is YFSETQ. The ends were cut back, 1 base at V and 6 bases at J, with 5 bases in the middle. The CDR3 extends over 12 amino acids. The CDR3 sequence is CASSLSSNEQFF. The DNA for the CDR3 is TGCGCCAGCAGCTTGTCCAGCAATGAGCAGTTCTTC.

This clonotype was seen repeatedly, ten times or more. The chain has TRBV25-1 and TRBJ2-5; 10 nucleotides agree with TRBD1. The ends lost 4 bases at V and 5 bases at J; junction bases unmatched: 7. The germline V gene has CDR1 MGHDK and CDR2 SYGVNS. CDR3 length: 15 amino acids. The CDR3, as DNA: TGTGCCAGCAGTGTCGGACAGGGGGTCGGGGAGACCCAGTACTTC. This gives the protein CASSVGQGVGETQYF.

Many counts were recorded for this clonotype. The V and J genes are TRBV7-2 and TRBJ2-2; TRBD1 or TRBD2 may be the D gene (6 bases each). CDR1 is SGHTA and CDR2 is FQGNSA in the germline V gene. The CDR3 length is 16 residues. Between the trimmed V and J ends, which lost 1 base and 4 bases, there was a span of 13 bases. CDR3 protein: CASSLVGGRSTGELFF. The CDR3 DNA sequence: TGTGCCAGCAGCTTAGTAGGGGGGAGAAGCACCGGGGAGCTGTTTTTT.

This clonotype was seen ten or more times. The V and J genes are TRBV4-3 and TRBJ1-6; D is unclear. In germline, CDR1 is LGHNA, CDR2 YSLEER. The CDR3 has 15 residues. The V end was cut by 0 bases, the J end by 10 bases, with 13 bases between. CDR3 nucleotides: TGCGCCAGCAGCCAAGAAAATCGAGGCGGGTCACCCCTCCACTTT. Amino acid sequence: CASSQENRGGSPLHF.

This clonotype appeared many times. The chain recombines TRBV24-1 with TRBJ2-1; 12 nucleotides align to TRBD2. Losses at the gene ends were 4 bases for V and 4 bases for J; bases not matched to a gene: 4. Per germline, CDR1 KGHDR and CDR2 SFDVKD. The CDR3 covers 16 residues. The CDR3, as DNA: TGTGCCACCAGTGACCTTACTAGCGGGGGGTACAATGAGCAGTTCTTC. It encodes CATSDLTSGGYNEQFF.